This TCR delta chain appears in the sequencing data of a study of Vδ1+ human thymocytes. Study-level findings and limits: Thymic TRG and TRD repertoires appeared highly polyclonal, with Gaussian CDR3 length distributions. Around 20% of thymic delta-chain sequences were Vdelta2, with few Vdelta3, unlike blood Vdelta1+ controls.

In this sample, this clone turned up a few times. What it binds is not known. This CDR3 region has 25 residues. Germline CDR1 reads TSWWSYY; CDR2 reads QGS. With 0 bases clipped from V and 0 bases from J, the junction kept 30 bases outside the gene matches. The template was reverse-transcribed extracted RNA. Pooled V-gene forward primers with one constant-region reverse primer generated the CDR3 amplicons by multiplex PCR. TCRdb made new clone calls on the multiplex PCR reads using CATT. The sample lists about 25,000 delta-chain clones, around 7.7% occurring once. The sorted cells were CD3+ Vdelta1+ Vdelta2- thymocytes from alphabeta-depleted thymus. Purity of the sorted Vdelta1+ thymocytes ranged from 98% to 99.6%.

This receptor was obtained from a girl under three years old who had congenital heart surgery. The chain joins TRDV1 to TRDJ1; 8 bases map to TRDD2. Sequencing used Vdelta1+ gamma-delta thymocytes from the thymus. Subset given: FACS-sorted CD3+ TCRalphabeta- TCRVdelta1+ TCRVdelta2- thymocytes. CDR3 coding DNA: TGTGCTCTTGGGGAACTAGGCTTCCTACGGCTGGCCAAACGCGAGGCAATTAGGGACACCGATAAACTCATCTTT. This encodes CALGELGFLRLAKREAIRDTDKLIF.